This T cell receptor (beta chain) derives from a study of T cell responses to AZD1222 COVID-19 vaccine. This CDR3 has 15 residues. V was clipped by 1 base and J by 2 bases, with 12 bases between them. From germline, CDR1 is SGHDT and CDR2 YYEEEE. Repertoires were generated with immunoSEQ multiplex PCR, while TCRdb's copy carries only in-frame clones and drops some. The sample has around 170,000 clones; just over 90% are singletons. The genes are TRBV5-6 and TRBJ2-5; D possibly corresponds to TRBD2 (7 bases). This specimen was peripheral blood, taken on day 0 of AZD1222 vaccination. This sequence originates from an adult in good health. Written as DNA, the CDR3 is TGTGCCAGCAGCTTGCGGGGGGCTCATCAAGAGACCCAGTACTTC. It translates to CASSLRGAHQETQYF.